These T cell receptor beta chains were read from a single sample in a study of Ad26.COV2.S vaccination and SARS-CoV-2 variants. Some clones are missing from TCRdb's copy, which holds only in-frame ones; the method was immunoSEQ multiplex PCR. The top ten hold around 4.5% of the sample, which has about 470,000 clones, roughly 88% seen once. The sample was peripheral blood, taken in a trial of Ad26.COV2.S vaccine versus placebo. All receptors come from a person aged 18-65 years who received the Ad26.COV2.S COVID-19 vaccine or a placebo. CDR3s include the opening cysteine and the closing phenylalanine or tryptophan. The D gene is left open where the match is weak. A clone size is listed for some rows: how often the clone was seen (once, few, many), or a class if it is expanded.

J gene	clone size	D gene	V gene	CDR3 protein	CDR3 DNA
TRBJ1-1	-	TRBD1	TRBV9	CASSPSGQDTEAFF	TGTGCCAGCAGCCCGTCGGGACAGGACACTGAAGCTTTCTTT
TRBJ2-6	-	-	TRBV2	CASTTSSGANVLTF	TGTGCCAGCACCACCAGCTCTGGGGCCAACGTCCTGACTTTC
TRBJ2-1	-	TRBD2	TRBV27	CASSGLAGDGNEQFF	TGTGCCAGCAGTGGGCTAGCGGGAGATGGCAATGAGCAGTTCTTC
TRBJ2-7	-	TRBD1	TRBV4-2	CASSQGSVTGGYEQYF	TGTGCCAGCAGCCAAGGGTCGGTGACAGGGGGCTACGAGCAGTACTTC
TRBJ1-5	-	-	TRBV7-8	CASSLGRQVSNQPQHF	TGTGCCAGCAGCTTAGGGAGACAGGTTAGCAATCAGCCCCAGCATTTT
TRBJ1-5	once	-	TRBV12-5	CASGLVLWQEGNQPQHF	TGTGCTAGTGGTTTGGTACTCTGGCAGGAAGGGAATCAGCCCCAGCATTTT
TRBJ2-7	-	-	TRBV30	CAWRPRGTYEQYF	TGTGCCTGGAGACCAAGGGGGACCTACGAGCAGTACTTC
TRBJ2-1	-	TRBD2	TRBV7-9	CASSLEIVLEGGKKFF	TGTGCCAGCAGCTTAGAGATTGTCCTGGAGGGAGGGAAAAAGTTCTTC
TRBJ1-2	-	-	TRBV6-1	CASSEAGRFYGYTF	TGTGCCAGCAGTGAAGCGGGCAGGTTCTATGGCTACACCTTC
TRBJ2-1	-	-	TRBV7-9	CASSLIVGLAYYNEQFF	TGTGCCAGCAGCTTAATAGTAGGCCTAGCGTACTACAATGAGCAGTTCTTC
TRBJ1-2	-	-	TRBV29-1	CSVLPPGRGILPYDGYTF	TGCAGCGTTTTACCGCCGGGAAGGGGGATTTTACCGTATGATGGCTACACCTTC
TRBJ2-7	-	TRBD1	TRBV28	CATQRGQSYEQYF	TGTGCCACCCAAAGGGGACAGTCCTACGAGCAGTACTTC
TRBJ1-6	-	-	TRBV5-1	CASSLVDVSSYNSPLHF	TGCGCCAGCAGCTTGGTTGACGTGAGCTCCTATAATTCACCCCTCCACTTT
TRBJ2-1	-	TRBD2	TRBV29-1	CSVQTSGRTNEQFF	TGCAGCGTCCAAACTAGCGGGAGAACCAATGAGCAGTTCTTC
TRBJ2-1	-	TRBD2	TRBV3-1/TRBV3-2	CASTPRAGVRLNEQFF	TGTGCCAGCACCCCCCGGGCGGGAGTTCGTCTTAATGAGCAGTTCTTC
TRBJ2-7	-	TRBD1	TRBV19	CASRTGAGEQYF	TGTGCCAGTCGGACAGGGGCCGGCGAGCAGTACTTC
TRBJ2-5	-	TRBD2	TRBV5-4	CASGREGLETQYF	TGTGCCAGCGGGCGGGAGGGCCTTGAGACCCAGTACTTC
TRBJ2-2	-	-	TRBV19	CASSIGQAGTGELFF	TGTGCCAGTAGTATAGGACAGGCGGGCACCGGGGAGCTGTTTTTT
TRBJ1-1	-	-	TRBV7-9	CASSLADGLNTEAFF	TGTGCCAGCAGCTTAGCGGACGGATTGAACACTGAAGCTTTCTTT
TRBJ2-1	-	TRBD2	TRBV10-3	CAILGTSGIPMYNEQFF	TGTGCCATTCTCGGGACTAGCGGGATCCCGATGTACAATGAGCAGTTCTTC
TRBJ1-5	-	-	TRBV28	CASSFYGRLVDQPQHF	TGTGCCAGCAGTTTTTATGGGAGACTGGTTGATCAGCCCCAGCATTTT
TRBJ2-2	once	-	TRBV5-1	CASSFRGTNTGELFF	TGCGCCAGCAGCTTTAGGGGGACTAACACCGGGGAGCTGTTTTTT
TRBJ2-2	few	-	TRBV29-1	CSVEDGSGQTPGELFF	TGCAGCGTTGAAGATGGGAGCGGGCAGACACCCGGGGAGCTGTTTTTT
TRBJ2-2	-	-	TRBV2	CASRRGTANTGELFF	TGTGCCAGCAGGCGAGGAACCGCGAACACCGGGGAGCTGTTTTTT
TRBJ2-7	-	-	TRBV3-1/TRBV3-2	CASSQVGDEQYF	TGTGCCAGCAGCCAAGTCGGGGACGAGCAGTACTTC
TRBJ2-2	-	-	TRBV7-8	CASSFYTGELFF	TGTGCCAGCAGCTTTTACACCGGGGAGCTGTTTTTT
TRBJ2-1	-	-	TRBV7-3	CASSLVLATGNEQFF	TGTGCCAGCAGCTTAGTTCTAGCAACGGGTAATGAGCAGTTCTTC
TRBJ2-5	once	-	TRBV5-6	CASSFQSGETQYF	TGTGCCAGCAGCTTCCAAAGCGGGGAGACCCAGTACTTC
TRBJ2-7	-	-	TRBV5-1	CASSLEGIGQYF	TGCGCCAGCAGCTTGGAGGGTATTGGGCAGTACTTC
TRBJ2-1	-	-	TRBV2	CASSERSGVEFF	TGTGCCAGCAGTGAAAGGTCGGGCGTTGAGTTCTTC
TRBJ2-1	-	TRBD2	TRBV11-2	CASSLDEREGREQFF	TGTGCCAGCAGCTTGGACGAGCGGGAGGGCCGGGAGCAGTTCTTC
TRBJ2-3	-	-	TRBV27	CASSPSGSLTDTQYF	TGTGCCAGCAGCCCGTCGGGGTCCCTGACAGATACGCAGTATTTT
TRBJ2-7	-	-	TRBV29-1	CSVARGIGYEQYF	TGCAGCGTGGCCAGGGGTATAGGGTACGAGCAGTACTTC
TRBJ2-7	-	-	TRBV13	CASSLRRTSEQYF	TGTGCCAGCAGCTTAAGGAGAACGAGCGAGCAGTACTTC
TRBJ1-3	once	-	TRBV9	CASSDGTFGGNTIYF	TGTGCCAGCAGCGATGGGACGTTCGGTGGAAACACCATATATTTT
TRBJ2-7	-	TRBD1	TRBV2	CASSGRQGGYEQYF	TGTGCCAGCAGTGGAAGACAGGGGGGCTACGAGCAGTACTTC
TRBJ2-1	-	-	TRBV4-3	CASTIQLGYHEQFF	TGCGCCAGCACGATCCAGCTAGGGTACCATGAGCAGTTCTTC
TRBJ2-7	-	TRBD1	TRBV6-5	CASRNRGPTEQYF	TGTGCCAGCAGGAACAGGGGGCCGACCGAGCAGTACTTC
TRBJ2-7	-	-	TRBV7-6	CASSSKRDFSYEQYF	TGTGCCAGCAGCTCGAAACGGGATTTCTCCTACGAGCAGTACTTC
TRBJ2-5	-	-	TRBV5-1	CASSLPMETQYF	TGCGCCAGCAGCTTGCCGATGGAGACCCAGTACTTC
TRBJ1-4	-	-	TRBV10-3	CAISARAQLTNEKLFF	TGTGCCATCAGTGCCCGGGCCCAGTTGACTAATGAAAAACTGTTTTTT
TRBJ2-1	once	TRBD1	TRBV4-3	CASSQRDRGTYNEQFF	TGCGCCAGCAGCCAACGGGACAGGGGAACCTACAATGAGCAGTTCTTC
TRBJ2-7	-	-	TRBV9	CASSVAQGEQYF	TGTGCCAGCAGCGTAGCGCAGGGCGAGCAGTACTTC
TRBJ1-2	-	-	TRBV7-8	CASSPGGDYGYTF	TGTGCCAGCAGCCCGGGGGGGGACTATGGCTACACCTTC
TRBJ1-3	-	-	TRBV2	CASRRVDTGNTIYF	TGTGCCAGCAGGAGGGTAGACACTGGAAACACCATATATTTT
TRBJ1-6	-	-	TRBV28	CASSFGSGGALHF	TGTGCCAGCAGTTTTGGGTCCGGGGGGGCCCTCCACTTT
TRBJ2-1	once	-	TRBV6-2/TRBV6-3	CASSYSEYNEQFF	TGTGCCAGCAGTTACTCGGAGTACAATGAGCAGTTCTTC
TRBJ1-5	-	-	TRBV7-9	CASSLGPQPQHF	TGTGCCAGCAGCTTAGGGCCTCAGCCCCAGCATTTT
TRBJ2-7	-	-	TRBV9	CASSVEAYSSYEQYF	TGTGCCAGCAGCGTAGAGGCTTATAGCTCCTACGAGCAGTACTTC
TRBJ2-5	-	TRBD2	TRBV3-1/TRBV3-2	CASSQDVASGETQYF	TGTGCCAGCAGCCAAGATGTGGCTAGCGGGGAGACCCAGTACTTC
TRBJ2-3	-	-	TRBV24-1	CATSARTGTDTQYF	TGTGCCACCAGTGCCCGGACTGGCACAGATACGCAGTATTTT
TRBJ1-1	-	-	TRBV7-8	CASSLDARGNTEAFF	TGTGCCAGCAGCTTAGACGCCAGGGGTAACACTGAAGCTTTCTTT
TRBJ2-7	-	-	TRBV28	CASSSPRLPNSYEQYF	TGTGCCAGCAGCTCCCCCAGGTTGCCAAACTCCTACGAGCAGTACTTC